One TCR beta chain is described in this entry. What it binds is unknown. This entry is derived from a study of post-analysis software for immune sequencing data. Study details: Relapsing-remitting, secondary progressive and progressive-relapsing forms made up the multiple sclerosis disease courses. Findings of the study overall: There were a handful of TRBV segments more frequent in patients than controls, and TRBV5-6, TRBV5-1 and TRBV20-1 were among them.

Incorporated into the TCR beta cDNA libraries were unique molecular identifiers, which served to reduce PCR and sequencing biases. MiXCR, run by TCRdb on the PCR reads, gives a single entry per CDR3 protein. The table lists approximately 460,000 distinct CDR3 sequences, roughly 45% of them singletons, with roughly an eighth in the top ten. Germline V lookup: CDR1 ENHRY, CDR2 SYGVKD. The V gene lost 5 bases and the J gene lost 7 bases, with 20 bases spanning the gap. This CDR3 region has 15 residues. The TCR was taken from a girl aged 10-17 years with multiple sclerosis. Sequencing was carried out using blood. This chain uses TRBV10-3 with TRBJ1-2, with D perhaps matching TRBD1 (6 bases). The CDR3 protein is CAISNGQTLLVGYTF. CDR3 nucleotide sequence: TGTGCCATCAGTAATGGACAGACCCTCTTGGTTGGCTACACCTTC.